The entry that follows covers one T cell receptor (beta chain) sequence. The sample belongs to a study of blood T cell repertoires in COVID-19. Study-wide background: Samples taken during acute and convalescent COVID-19 were collected in the United States, Italy and Spain. From T cells, B-cell-depleted T cells, or PBMCs came the material, which was cDNA or gDNA.

CDR3 length: 19 amino acids. Trimming shortened V by 2 bases and J by 0 bases, and 23 bases separated the two germline ends. The germline V gene encodes CDR1 LGHDT and CDR2 YNNKEL (reference sequence). In the original analysis: Reference gene primer amplification gave estimated nucleated cell counts. TCRdb keeps only in-frame clones here, not all; method: immunoSEQ multiplex PCR. The V and J calls and clone size come from that table; D and trimming were worked out from the DNA. The table includes under 200,000 clones, roughly 90% detected once. The sequenced sample was peripheral blood. The chain combines TRBV3-1 (or the pseudogene TRBV3-2) with TRBJ2-7, with D possibly matching TRBD2 (5 bases). This sequence was found in a woman between 70 and 85 years old with acute or convalescent COVID-19. CDR3 in DNA: TGTGCCAGCAGCCAAAGTTTGAGGGATTACAGCAGAAGCTCCTACGAGCAGTACTTC. It specifies CASSQSLRDYSRSSYEQYF.